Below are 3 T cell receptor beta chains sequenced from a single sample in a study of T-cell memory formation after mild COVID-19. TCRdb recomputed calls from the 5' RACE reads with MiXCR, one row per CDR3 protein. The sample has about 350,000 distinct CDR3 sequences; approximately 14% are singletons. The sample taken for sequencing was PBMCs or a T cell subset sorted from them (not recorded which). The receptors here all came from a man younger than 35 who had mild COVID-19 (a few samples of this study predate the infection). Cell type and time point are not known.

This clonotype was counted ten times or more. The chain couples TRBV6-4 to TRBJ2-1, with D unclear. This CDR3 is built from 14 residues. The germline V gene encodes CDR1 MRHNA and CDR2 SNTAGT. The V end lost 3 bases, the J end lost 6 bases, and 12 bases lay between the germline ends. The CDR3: CASSEQLLGNEQFF. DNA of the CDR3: TGTGCCAGCAGTGAACAGCTTCTCGGCAATGAGCAGTTCTTC.

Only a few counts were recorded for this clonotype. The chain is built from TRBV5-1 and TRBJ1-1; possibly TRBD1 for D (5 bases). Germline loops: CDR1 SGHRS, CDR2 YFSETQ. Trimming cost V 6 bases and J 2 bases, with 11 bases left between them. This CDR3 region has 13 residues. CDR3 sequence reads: CASNEGTNTEAFF. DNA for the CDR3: TGCGCCAGCAATGAAGGGACTAACACTGAAGCTTTCTTT.

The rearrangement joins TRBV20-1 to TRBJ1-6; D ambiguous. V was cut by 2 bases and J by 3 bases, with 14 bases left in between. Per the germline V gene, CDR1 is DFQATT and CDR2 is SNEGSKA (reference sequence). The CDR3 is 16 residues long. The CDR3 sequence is CSARSNGGVYNSPLHF. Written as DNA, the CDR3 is TGCAGTGCTAGATCTAACGGCGGGGTCTATAATTCACCCCTCCACTTT.